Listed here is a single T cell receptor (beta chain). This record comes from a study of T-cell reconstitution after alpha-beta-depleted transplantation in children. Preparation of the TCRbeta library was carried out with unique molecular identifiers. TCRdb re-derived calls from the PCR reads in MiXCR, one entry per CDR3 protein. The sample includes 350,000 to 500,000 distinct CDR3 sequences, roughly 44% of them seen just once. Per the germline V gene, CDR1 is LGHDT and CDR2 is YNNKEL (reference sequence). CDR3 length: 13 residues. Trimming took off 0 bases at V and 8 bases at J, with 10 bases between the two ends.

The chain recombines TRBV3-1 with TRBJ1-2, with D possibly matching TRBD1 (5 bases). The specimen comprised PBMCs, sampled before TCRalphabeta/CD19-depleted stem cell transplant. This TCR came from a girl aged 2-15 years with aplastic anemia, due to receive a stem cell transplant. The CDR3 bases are TGTGCCAGCAGCCAAGAGGGGCGATTGGGCTACACCTTC. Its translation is CASSQEGRLGYTF. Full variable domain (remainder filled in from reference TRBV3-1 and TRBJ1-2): DTAVSQTPKYLVTQMGNDKSIKCEQNLGHDTMYWYKQDSKKFLKIMFSYNNKELIINETVPNRFSPKSPDKAHLNLHINSLELGDSAVYFCASSQEGRLGYTFGSGTRLTVV.